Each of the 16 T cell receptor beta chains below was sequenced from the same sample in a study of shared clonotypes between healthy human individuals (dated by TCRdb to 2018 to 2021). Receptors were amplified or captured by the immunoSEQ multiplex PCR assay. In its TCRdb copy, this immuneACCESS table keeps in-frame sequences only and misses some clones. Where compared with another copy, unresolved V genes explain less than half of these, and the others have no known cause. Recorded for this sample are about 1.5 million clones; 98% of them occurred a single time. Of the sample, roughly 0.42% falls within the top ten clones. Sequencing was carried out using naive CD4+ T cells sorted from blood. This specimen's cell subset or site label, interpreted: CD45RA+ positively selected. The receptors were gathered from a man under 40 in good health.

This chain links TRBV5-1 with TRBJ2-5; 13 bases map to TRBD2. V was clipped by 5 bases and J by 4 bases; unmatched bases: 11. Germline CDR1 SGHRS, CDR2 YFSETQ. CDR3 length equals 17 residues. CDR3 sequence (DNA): TGCGCCAGCAGTCCTGGACTAGCGGGAGTACCCCGAGAGACCCAGTACTTC. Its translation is CASSPGLAGVPRETQYF.

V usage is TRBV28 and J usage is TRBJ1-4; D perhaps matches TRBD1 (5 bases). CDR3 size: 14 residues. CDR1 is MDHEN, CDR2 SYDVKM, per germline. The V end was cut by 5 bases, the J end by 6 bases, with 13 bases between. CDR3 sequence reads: CASSHQGVDEKLFF. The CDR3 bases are TGTGCCAGCAGTCATCAGGGCGTGGATGAAAAACTGTTTTTT. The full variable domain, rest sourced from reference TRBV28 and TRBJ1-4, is DVKVTQSSRYLVKRTGEKVFLECVQDMDHENMFWYRQDPGLGLRLIYFSYDVKMKEKGDIPEGYSVSREKKERFSLILESASTNQTSMYLCASSHQGVDEKLFFGSGTQLSVL.

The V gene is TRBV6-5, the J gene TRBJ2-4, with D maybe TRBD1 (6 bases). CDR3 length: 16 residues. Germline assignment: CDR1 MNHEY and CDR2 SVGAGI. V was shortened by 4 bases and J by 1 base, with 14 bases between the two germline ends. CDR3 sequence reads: CASSSNRVVAKNIQYF. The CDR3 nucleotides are TGTGCCAGCAGTTCGAACAGGGTTGTGGCCAAAAACATTCAGTACTTC.

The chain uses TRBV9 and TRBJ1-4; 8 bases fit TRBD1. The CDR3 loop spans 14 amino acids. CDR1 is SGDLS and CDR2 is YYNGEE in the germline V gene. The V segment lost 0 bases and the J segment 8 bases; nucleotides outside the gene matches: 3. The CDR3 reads CASSVGRGPEKLFF. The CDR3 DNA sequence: TGTGCCAGCAGCGTAGGCAGGGGGCCCGAAAAACTGTTTTTT.

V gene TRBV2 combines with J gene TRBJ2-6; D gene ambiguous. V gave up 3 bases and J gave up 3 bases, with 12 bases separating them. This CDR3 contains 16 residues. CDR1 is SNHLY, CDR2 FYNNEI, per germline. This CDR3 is CASSDGPYRGANVLTF. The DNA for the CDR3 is TGTGCCAGCAGTGATGGACCTTATCGTGGGGCCAACGTCCTGACTTTC.

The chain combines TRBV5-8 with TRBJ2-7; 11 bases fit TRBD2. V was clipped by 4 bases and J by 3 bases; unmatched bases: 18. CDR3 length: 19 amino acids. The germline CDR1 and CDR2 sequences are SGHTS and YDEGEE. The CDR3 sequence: CASSIRLAGFPSTDYEQYF. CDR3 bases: TGTGCCAGCAGCATCCGACTAGCGGGATTTCCGTCCACCGACTACGAGCAGTACTTC.

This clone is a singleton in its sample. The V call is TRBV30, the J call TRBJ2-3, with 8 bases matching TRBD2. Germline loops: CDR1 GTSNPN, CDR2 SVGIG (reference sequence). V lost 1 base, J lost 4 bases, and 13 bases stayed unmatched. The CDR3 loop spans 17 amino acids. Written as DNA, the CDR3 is TGTGCCTGGAGTGGCCCTACGGGGGGCGGGAGGCCAGATACGCAGTATTTT. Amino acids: CAWSGPTGGGRPDTQYF.

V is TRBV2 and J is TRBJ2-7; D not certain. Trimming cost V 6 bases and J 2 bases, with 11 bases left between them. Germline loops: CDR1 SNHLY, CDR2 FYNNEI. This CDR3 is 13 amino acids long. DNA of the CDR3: TGTGCCAGCAGAGAAATGGGGACCTACGAGCAGTACTTC. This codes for CASREMGTYEQYF.

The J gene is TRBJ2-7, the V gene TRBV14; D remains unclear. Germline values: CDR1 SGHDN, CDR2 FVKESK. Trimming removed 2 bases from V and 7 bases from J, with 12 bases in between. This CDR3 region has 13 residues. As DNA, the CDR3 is TGTGCCAGCAGCCAACAAGACGTGGTGGAGCAGTACTTC. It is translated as CASSQQDVVEQYF.

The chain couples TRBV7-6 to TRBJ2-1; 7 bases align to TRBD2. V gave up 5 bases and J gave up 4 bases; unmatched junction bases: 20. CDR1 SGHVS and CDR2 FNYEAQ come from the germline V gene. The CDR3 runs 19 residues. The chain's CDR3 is CASSPSTRGGPPGYNEQFF. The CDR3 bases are TGTGCCAGCAGCCCGTCGACGCGGGGAGGGCCCCCCGGTTACAATGAGCAGTTCTTC.

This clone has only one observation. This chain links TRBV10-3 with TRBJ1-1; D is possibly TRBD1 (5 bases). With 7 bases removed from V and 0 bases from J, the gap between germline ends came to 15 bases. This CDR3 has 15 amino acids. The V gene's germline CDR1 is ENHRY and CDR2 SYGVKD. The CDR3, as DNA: TGTGCCATCAAGGAGTCGGGACGGGTGAACACTGAAGCTTTCTTT. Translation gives CAIKESGRVNTEAFF.

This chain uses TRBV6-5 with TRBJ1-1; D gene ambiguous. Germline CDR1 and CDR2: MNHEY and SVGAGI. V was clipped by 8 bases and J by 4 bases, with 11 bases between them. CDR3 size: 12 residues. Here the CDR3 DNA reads TGTGCCAGCGGGTTTACGGGCACTGAAGCTTTCTTT. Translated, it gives CASGFTGTEAFF.

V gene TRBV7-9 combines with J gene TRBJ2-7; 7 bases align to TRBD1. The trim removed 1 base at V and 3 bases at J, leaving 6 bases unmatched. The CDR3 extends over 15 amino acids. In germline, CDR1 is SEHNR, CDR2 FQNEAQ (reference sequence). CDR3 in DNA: TGTGCCAGCAGCTTAGGAGGACAGGCTAACTACGAGCAGTACTTC. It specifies CASSLGGQANYEQYF.

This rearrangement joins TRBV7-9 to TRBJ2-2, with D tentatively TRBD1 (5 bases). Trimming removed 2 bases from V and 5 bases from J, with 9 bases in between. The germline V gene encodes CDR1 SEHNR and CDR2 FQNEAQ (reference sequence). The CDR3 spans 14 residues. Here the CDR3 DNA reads TGTGCCAGCAGCTTATACAGGCGGACCGGGGAGCTGTTTTTT. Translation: CASSLYRRTGELFF.

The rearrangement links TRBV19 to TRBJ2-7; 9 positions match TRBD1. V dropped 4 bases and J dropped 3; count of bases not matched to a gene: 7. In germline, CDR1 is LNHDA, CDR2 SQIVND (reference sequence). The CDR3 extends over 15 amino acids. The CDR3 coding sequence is TGTGCCAGTAGTAGCGGGACAGGGAGCCACTACGAGCAGTACTTC. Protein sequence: CASSSGTGSHYEQYF.

As DNA, the CDR3 is TGTGCCAGCAGCCCCTATCCGGGAGAAGCGACAGATACGCAGTATTTT. Translated: CASSPYPGEATDTQYF. The rearrangement links TRBV9 to TRBJ2-3; perhaps TRBD2 as D (6 bases). This CDR3 comprises 16 residues. CDR1 and CDR2 from the germline V gene are SGDLS and YYNGEE. Trimming took off 4 bases at V and 3 bases at J, with 18 bases between the two ends.